This T cell receptor beta chain was sequenced during a study of T cell responses to AZD1222 COVID-19 vaccine. Germline assignment: CDR1 SNHLY and CDR2 FYNNEI. The CDR3 has 15 residues. V dropped 3 bases and J dropped 6 bases, with 15 bases sitting between them. Overall study findings and caveats: Recipients of AZD1222 seropositive at baseline numbered only 5 or 6. White British ancestry dominated among donors, who included more females, and clonal diversity was possibly underestimated.

As for this clone: Its antigen is as yet unknown.

Data came from immunoSEQ multiplex PCR; TCRdb stores just in-frame clones and leaves some out. The table shows over 45,000 clones, with approximately 83% occurring only once. Specimen: peripheral blood, collected on day 0 of AZD1222 vaccination. The chain recombines TRBV2 with TRBJ1-5; a weak D match, TRBD1 (6 bases). The TCR comes from an adult in good health. The CDR3 bases are TGTGCCAGCAGTGACTTTACGAGGGGGGGTCAGCCCCAGCATTTT. It yields the protein CASSDFTRGGQPQHF.